The TCR beta chain described here comes from a study of blood T cell repertoires in COVID-19. Original analysis: Quantification of nucleated cells was approximated via reference gene primer amplification. Here immunoSEQ multiplex PCR was the method, and the copy in TCRdb shows in-frame clones only, minus some. From that table come the V and J calls and clone size; the DNA was used to work out D and trimming. The table shows roughly 380,000 clones, with roughly 90% occurring only once. Cohorts were based on clinical histories the participants reported. The V gene end was trimmed by 5 bases and the J gene end by 0 bases; junction bases not matched to a gene: 12. Germline assignment: CDR1 MDHEN and CDR2 SYDVKM. The length of the CDR3 is 17 residues.

This TCR was recovered from a woman between 25 and 40 years old who had recovered from COVID-19. The material sequenced was PBMCs or T cells enriched from blood (not recorded which). The rearrangement joins TRBV28 to TRBJ2-5; 7 bases match TRBD2. The CDR3 nucleotides read TGTGCCAGCAGTCCCCCGGGACTAAACAAGTACCAAGAGACCCAGTACTTC. It encodes CASSPPGLNKYQETQYF.